The present T cell receptor beta chain was sequenced within a study of blood T cells in healthy people across ages. Study-level information: Template-switching capture recovered about one barcoded beta molecule per two T cells.

Next came a second PCR, run for about 7 to 12 cycles, which used a sample-barcoded 5' primer along with a J-beta primer mix. Every sample gave at least 2.5 million paired-end reads containing CDR3. TCRdb fed the 5' RACE reads into MiXCR, producing one record per CDR3 protein. The sample includes hundreds of thousands of distinct CDR3 sequences, about 34% of them seen just once. The junction had 6 bases not matched to a gene; V was cut back by 0 bases and J by 1 base. The germline CDR1 and CDR2 sequences are SGHTA and FQGNSA. This CDR3 region has 16 residues. Study findings and constraints: With age, beta diversity per million T cells declined roughly linearly, significantly by around 43.

On this clonotype itself: Its antigen remains unknown.

The source is a woman older than 75 in good health. The genes are TRBV7-2 and TRBJ2-7; 7 nucleotides line up with TRBD2. The material sequenced was blood. Here the CDR3 reads CASSLAWYSGSYEQYF. DNA for the CDR3: TGTGCCAGCAGCTTAGCTTGGTATAGCGGGTCCTACGAGCAGTACTTC.